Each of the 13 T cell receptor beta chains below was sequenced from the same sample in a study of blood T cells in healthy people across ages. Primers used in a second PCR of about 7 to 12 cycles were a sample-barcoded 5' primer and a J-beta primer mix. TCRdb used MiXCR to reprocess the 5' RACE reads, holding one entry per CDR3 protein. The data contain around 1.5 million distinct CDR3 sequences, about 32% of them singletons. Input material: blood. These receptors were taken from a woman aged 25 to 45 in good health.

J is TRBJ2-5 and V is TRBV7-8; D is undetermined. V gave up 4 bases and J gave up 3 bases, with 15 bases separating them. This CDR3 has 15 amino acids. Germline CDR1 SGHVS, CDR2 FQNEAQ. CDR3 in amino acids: CASSSWTQREETQYF. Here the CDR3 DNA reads TGTGCCAGCAGCTCCTGGACCCAGCGAGAAGAGACCCAGTACTTC.

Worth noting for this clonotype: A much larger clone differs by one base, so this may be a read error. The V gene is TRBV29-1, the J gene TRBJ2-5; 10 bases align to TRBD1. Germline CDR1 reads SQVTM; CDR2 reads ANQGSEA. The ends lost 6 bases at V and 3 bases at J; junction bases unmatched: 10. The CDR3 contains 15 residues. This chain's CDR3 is CSVGKPGQGKETQYF. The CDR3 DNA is TGCAGCGTCGGCAAACCGGGACAGGGGAAAGAGACCCAGTACTTC.

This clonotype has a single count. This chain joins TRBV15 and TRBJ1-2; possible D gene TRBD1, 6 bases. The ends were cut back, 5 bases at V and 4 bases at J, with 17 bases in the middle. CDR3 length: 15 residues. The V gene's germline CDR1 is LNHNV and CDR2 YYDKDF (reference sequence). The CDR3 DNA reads TGTGCCACCAGCTCAGGAGGCAGGGGATCCTATGGCTACACCTTC. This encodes CATSSGGRGSYGYTF.

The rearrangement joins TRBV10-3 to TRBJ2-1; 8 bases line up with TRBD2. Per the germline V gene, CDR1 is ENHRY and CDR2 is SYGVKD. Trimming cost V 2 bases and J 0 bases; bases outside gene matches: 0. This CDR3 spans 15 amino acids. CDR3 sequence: CAISELAGSYNEQFF. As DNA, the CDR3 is TGTGCCATCAGTGAGCTAGCGGGCTCCTACAATGAGCAGTTCTTC.

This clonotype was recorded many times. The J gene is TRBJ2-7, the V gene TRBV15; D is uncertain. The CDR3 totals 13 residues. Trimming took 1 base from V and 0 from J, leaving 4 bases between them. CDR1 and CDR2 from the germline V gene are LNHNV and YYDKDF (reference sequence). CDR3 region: CATSRGVSYEQYF. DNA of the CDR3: TGTGCCACCAGCAGAGGGGTCTCCTACGAGCAGTACTTC.

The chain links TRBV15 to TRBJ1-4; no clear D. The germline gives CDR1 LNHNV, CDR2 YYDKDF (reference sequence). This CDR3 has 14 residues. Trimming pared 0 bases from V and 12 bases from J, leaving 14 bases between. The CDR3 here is CATSRDPATDELFF. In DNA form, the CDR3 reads TGTGCCACCAGCAGAGATCCCGCGACGGATGAACTGTTTTTT.

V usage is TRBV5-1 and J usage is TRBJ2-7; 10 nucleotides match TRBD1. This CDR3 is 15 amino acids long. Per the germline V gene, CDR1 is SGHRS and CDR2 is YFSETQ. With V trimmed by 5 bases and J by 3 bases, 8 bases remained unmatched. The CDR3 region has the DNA TGCGCCAGCAGAGATTTCCGGACAGGGGGCTACGAGCAGTACTTC. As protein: CASRDFRTGGYEQYF.

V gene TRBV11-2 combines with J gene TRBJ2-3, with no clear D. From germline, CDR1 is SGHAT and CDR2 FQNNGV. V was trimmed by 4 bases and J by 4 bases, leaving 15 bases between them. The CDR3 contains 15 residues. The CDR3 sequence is CASSSHATVADTQYF. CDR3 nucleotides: TGTGCCAGCAGCTCTCATGCGACCGTCGCAGATACGCAGTATTTT.

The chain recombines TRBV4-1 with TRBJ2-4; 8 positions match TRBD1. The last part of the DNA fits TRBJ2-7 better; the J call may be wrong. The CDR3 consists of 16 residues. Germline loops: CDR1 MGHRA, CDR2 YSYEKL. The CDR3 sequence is CASNPGPGQACYEQYF. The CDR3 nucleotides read TGCGCCAGCAACCCCGGCCCGGGACAGGCTTGTTACGAGCAGTACTTC.

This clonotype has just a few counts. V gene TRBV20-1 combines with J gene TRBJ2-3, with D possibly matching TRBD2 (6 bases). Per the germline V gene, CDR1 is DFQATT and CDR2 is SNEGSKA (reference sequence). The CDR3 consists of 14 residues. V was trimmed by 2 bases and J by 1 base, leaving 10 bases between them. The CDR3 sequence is CSARSSGRTDTQYF. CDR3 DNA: TGCAGTGCTAGATCCAGCGGGCGCACAGATACGCAGTATTTT.

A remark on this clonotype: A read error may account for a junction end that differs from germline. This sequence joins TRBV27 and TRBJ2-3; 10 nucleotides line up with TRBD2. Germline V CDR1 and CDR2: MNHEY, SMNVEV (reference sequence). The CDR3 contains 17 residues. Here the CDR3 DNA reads TGTGCCAGCAGTTTAATTTCGAGCGGGGGGGCCTCAGATACGCGGTATTTT. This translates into CASSLISSGGASDTRYF.

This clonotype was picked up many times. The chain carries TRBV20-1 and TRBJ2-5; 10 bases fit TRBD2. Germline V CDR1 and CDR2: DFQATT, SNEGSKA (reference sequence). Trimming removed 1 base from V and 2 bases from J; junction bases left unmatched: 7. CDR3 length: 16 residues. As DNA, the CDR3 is TGCAGTGCTAGAGGAGCTAGCGGGGGAGTTCAAGAGACCCAGTACTTC. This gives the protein CSARGASGGVQETQYF.

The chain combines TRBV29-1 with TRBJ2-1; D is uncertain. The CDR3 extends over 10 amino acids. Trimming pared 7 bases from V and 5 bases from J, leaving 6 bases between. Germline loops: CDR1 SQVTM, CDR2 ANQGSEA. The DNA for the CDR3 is TGCAGCGATGGGCACAATGAGCAGTTCTTC. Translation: CSDGHNEQFF.